This TCR beta chain was recorded in a study of blood T cell repertoires in COVID-19. The CDR3 has 14 residues. Germline V gives CDR1 KGHSH, CDR2 LQKENI. The junction had 1 base not matched to a gene; V was cut back by 0 bases and J by 2 bases. Methods used by the authors: Reference gene primer amplification in the assay estimated nucleated cell counts. Clones were read by immunoSEQ multiplex PCR, and TCRdb kept only the in-frame ones, dropping some. Clone size and V and J calls were adopted from that table, with D and trimming inferred from the DNA. The table lists about 110,000 clones, 80% to 90% of them singletons.

Sequenced: peripheral blood. The clonotype comes from a woman of 80 years or more with acute or convalescent COVID-19. The chain links TRBV18 to TRBJ2-7; 7 nucleotides align to TRBD1. The CDR3 loop is CASSPPGTAYEQYF. DNA of the CDR3: TGTGCCAGCTCACCACCCGGGACAGCCTACGAGCAGTACTTC.